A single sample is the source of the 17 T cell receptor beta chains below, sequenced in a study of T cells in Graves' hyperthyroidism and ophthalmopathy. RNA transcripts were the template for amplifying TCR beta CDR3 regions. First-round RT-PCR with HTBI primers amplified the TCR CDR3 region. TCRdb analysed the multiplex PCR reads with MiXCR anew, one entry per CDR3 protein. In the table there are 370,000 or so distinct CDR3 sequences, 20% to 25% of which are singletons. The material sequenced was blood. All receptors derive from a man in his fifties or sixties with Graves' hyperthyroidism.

The CDR3 reads CASTNMGASITEAFF. The CDR3 bases are TGTGCCAGCACCAATATGGGGGCCTCGATCACTGAAGCTTTCTTT. The rearrangement uses TRBV12-3 or TRBV12-4 and TRBJ1-1, with a possible D match to TRBD1 (6 bases). Trimming took off 7 bases at V and 4 bases at J, with 19 bases between the two ends. The CDR3 has 15 residues.

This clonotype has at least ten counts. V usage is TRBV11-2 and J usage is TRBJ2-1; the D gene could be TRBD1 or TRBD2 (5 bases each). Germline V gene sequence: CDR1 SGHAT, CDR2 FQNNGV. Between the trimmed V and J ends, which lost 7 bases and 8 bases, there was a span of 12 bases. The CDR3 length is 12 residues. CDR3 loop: CASTGTGDEQFF. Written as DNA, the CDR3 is TGTGCCAGCACTGGGACCGGCGATGAGCAGTTCTTC.

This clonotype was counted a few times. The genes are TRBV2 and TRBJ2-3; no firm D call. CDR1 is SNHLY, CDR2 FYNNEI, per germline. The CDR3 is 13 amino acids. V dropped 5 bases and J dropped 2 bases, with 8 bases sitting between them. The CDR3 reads CASSRRNTDTQYF. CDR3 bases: TGTGCCAGCAGTCGGCGGAACACAGATACGCAGTATTTT.

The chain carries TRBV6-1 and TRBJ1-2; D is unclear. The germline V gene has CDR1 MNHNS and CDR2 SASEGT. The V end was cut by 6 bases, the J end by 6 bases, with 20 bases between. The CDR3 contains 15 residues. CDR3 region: CASRERWEGRDGYTF. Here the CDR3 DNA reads TGTGCCAGCAGAGAAAGGTGGGAGGGAAGGGATGGCTACACCTTC.

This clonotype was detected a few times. DNA for the CDR3: TGCGCCAGCAGCCCCGGACAGGGGAGCCACAATGAGCAGTTCTTC. Translation gives CASSPGQGSHNEQFF. The chain links TRBV5-1 to TRBJ2-1; 9 nucleotides match TRBD1. The germline V gene has CDR1 SGHRS and CDR2 YFSETQ. V shed 4 bases, J shed 5 bases, and the junction held 7 bases outside the gene matches. The CDR3 is made up of 15 amino acids.

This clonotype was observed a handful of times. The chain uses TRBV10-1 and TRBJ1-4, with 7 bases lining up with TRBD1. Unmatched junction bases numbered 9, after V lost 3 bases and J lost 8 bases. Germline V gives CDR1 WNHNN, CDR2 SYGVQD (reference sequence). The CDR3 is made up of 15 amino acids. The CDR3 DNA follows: TGCGCCAGCAGTGACACCGGGACAGAGATCGAAAAACTGTTTTTT. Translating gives CASSDTGTEIEKLFF.

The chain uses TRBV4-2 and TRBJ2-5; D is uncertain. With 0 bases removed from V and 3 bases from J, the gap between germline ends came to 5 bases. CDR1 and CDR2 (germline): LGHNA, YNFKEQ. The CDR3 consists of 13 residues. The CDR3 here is CASSQDGEETQYF. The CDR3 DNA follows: TGTGCCAGCAGCCAAGACGGCGAAGAGACCCAGTACTTC.

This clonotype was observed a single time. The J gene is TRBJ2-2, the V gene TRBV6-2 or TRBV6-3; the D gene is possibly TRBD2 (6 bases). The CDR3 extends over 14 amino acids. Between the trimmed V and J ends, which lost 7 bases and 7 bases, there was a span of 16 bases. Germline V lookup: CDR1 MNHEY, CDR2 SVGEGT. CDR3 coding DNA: TGTGCCAGCACCTCCCTAGCGTCCGGCGGGGAGCTGTTTTTT. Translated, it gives CASTSLASGGELFF.

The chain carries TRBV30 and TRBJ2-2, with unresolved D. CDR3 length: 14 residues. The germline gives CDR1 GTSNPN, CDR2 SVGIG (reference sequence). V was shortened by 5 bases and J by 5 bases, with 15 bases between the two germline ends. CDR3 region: CAWALPLRTGELFF. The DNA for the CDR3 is TGTGCCTGGGCCCTCCCTCTACGGACCGGGGAGCTGTTTTTT.

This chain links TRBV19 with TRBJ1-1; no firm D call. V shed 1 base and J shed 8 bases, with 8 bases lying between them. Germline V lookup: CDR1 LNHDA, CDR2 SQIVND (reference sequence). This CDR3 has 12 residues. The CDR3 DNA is TGTGCCAGTAGTATAGGGGCGGGCGAAGCTTTCTTT. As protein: CASSIGAGEAFF. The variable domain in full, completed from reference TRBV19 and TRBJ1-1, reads DGGITQSPKYLFRKEGQNVTLSCEQNLNHDAMYWYRQDPGQGLRLIYYSQIVNDFQKGDIAEGYSVSREKKESFPLTVTSAQKNPTAFYLCASSIGAGEAFFGQGTRLTVV.

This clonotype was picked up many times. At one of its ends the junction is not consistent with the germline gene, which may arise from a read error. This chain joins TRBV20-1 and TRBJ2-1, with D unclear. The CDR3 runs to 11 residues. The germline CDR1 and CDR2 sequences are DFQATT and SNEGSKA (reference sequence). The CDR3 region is CSADSFNEQFF. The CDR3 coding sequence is TGCAGTGCAGACTCCTTCAATGAGCAGTTCTTC.

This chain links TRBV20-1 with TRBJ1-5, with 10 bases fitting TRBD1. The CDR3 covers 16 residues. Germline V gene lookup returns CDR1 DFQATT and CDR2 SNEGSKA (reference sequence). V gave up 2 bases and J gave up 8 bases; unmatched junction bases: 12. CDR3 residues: CSARPRQGARVEPQHF. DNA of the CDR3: TGCAGTGCTAGACCCCGACAGGGGGCGCGGGTAGAGCCCCAGCATTTT.

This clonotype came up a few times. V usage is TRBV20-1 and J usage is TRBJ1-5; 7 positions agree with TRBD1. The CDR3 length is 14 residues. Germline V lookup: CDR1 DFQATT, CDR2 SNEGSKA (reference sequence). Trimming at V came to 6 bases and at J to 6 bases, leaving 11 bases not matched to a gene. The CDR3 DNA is TGCAGTGCCCTTCAGACAGGGATGCCTCAGCCCCAGCATTTT. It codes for CSALQTGMPQPQHF.

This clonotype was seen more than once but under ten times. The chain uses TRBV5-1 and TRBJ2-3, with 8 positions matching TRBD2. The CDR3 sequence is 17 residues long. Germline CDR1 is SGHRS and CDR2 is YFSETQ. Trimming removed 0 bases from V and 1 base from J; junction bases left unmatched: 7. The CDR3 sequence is CASSLARAGVGTDTQYF. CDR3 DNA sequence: TGCGCCAGCAGCTTGGCCCGAGCGGGAGTGGGCACAGATACGCAGTATTTT. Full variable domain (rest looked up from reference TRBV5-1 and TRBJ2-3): KAGVTQTPRYLIKTRGQQVTLSCSPISGHRSVSWYQQTPGQGLQFLFEYFSETQRNKGNFPGRFSGRQFSNSRSEMNVSTLELGDSALYLCASSLARAGVGTDTQYFGPGTRLTVL.

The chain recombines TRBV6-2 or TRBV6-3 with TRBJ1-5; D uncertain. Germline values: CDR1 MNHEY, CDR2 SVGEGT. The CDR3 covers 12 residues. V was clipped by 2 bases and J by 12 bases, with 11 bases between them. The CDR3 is CASSYNGRFQHF. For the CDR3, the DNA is TGTGCCAGCAGTTACAACGGGCGGTTCCAGCATTTT.

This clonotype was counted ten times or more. The CDR3 spells CASSLGDRVKETQYF. In DNA form, the CDR3 reads TGTGCCAGCAGCTTAGGGGACAGAGTAAAAGAGACCCAGTACTTC. The chain employs TRBV11-2 and TRBJ2-5; 7 bases fit TRBD1. This CDR3 region has 15 residues. J lost 3 bases, V lost 1 base, and 5 bases had no gene match. The germline gives CDR1 SGHAT, CDR2 FQNNGV.

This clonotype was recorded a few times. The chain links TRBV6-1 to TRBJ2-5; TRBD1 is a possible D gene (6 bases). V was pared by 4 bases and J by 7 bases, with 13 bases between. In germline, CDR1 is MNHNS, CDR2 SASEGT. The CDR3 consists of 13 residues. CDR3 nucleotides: TGTGCCAGCAGTGGTCAGGGGAAGAGGACCCAGTACTTC. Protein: CASSGQGKRTQYF.